One and the same sample provided the 4 T cell receptor beta chains below, sequenced in a study of blood T cell repertoires in COVID-19. The method was immunoSEQ multiplex PCR; TCRdb's version includes in-frame clones alone and lacks a portion of them. The sample lists some 120,000 clones, roughly 80% occurring once. The source material was peripheral blood. These receptors originate from a woman aged 30 to 39 who had recovered from COVID-19.

J is TRBJ2-5 and V is TRBV9; 11 bases are shared with TRBD2. The CDR3 runs to 15 residues. V shed 4 bases and J 5 bases; nucleotides not matched to a gene: 7. In germline, CDR1 is SGDLS, CDR2 YYNGEE. CDR3 residues: CASSSSGGAQETQYF. The CDR3 bases are TGTGCCAGCAGCAGTAGCGGGGGGGCACAGGAGACCCAGTACTTC.

V and J are TRBV7-3 and TRBJ2-5, with TRBD2 identical over 9 bases. J lost 5 bases, V lost 3 bases, and 7 bases had no gene match. CDR3 size: 15 residues. The germline CDR1 and CDR2 sequences are SGHTA and FQGTGA. The CDR3 protein is CASSFGSGSYETQYF. CDR3 bases: TGTGCCAGCAGCTTTGGTAGCGGGAGTTATGAGACCCAGTACTTC. The full variable domain, its missing parts supplied by reference TRBV7-3 and TRBJ2-5, is GAGVSQTPSNKVTEKGKYVELRCDPISGHTALYWYRQSLGQGPEFLIYFQGTGAADDSGLPNDRFFAVRPEGSVSTLKIQRTERGDSAVYLCASSFGSGSYETQYFGPGTRLLVL.

The V gene is TRBV19, the J gene TRBJ1-4; maybe TRBD1 (6 bases). Trimming took off 0 bases at V and 3 bases at J, with 11 bases between the two ends. CDR3 length equals 16 residues. Germline CDR1 and CDR2: LNHDA and SQIVND (reference sequence). In DNA, the CDR3 is TGTGCCAGTAGTATAGACCAGGGGCCGCCTAATGAAAAACTGTTTTTT. It yields the protein CASSIDQGPPNEKLFF.

The CDR3 loop reads CASSLQGASSYEKLFF. CDR3 DNA sequence: TGCGCCAGCAGCTTACAGGGGGCGTCGAGTTACGAAAAACTGTTTTTT. This chain uses TRBV5-1 with TRBJ1-4; TRBD1 matches 9 bases. The V gene's germline CDR1 is SGHRS and CDR2 YFSETQ. Germline trimming cut 2 bases from V and 8 bases from J; bases unmatched to any gene: 10. This CDR3 is 16 amino acids long.